These T cell receptor beta chains were read from a single sample in a study of identifying expanded T cells in peripheral blood. Method: immunoSEQ multiplex PCR; TCRdb's copy keeps in-frame clones and lacks some. This sample has 50,000 to 60,000 clones; approximately 80% occur once, and the top ten carry over 15%. The sample was blood. Receptors originate from a person aged 18 to 75 in good health. Both conserved end residues are part of each CDR3. Each record gives: D gene, J gene, clone size, V gene, CDR3 DNA, CDR3 protein. The D gene is left open where the match is weak. Clone size is given for some rows only: seen once, a few or many times, or a class if the clone is expanded.

D gene: .; J gene: TRBJ1-3; clone size: .; V gene: TRBV28; CDR3 DNA: TGTGCCAGCAGAGCAACAGGGCGATATGGAAACACCATATATTTT; CDR3 protein: CASRATGRYGNTIYF
D gene: .; J gene: TRBJ1-2; clone size: few; V gene: TRBV14; CDR3 DNA: TGTGCCAGCAGCCTACCGGGCCACAGGGACTATGGCTACACCTTC; CDR3 protein: CASSLPGHRDYGYTF
D gene: TRBD1; J gene: TRBJ1-2; clone size: .; V gene: TRBV27; CDR3 DNA: TGTGCCAGCTTACCTCGTGGAGGGGGCTCTGGAGGCTACACCTTC; CDR3 protein: CASLPRGGGSGGYTF
D gene: TRBD1; J gene: TRBJ1-2; clone size: .; V gene: TRBV4-1; CDR3 DNA: TGCGCCAGCAGCCCCCCGGGACAGGGGGGTAACGGCTACACCTTC; CDR3 protein: CASSPPGQGGNGYTF
D gene: .; J gene: TRBJ2-3; clone size: few; V gene: TRBV7-8; CDR3 DNA: TGTGCCAGCAGCTTAGTCGGGACGGGCGGAACTGCCACAGATACGCAGTATTTT; CDR3 protein: CASSLVGTGGTATDTQYF
D gene: .; J gene: TRBJ1-1; clone size: once; V gene: TRBV6-5; CDR3 DNA: TGTGCCAGCAGTCCCACAGGAGGGGCTGAAGCTTTCTTT; CDR3 protein: CASSPTGGAEAFF
D gene: .; J gene: TRBJ2-7; clone size: .; V gene: TRBV7-9; CDR3 DNA: TGTGCCAGCAGCATGAGACAGCAGCAAACCTACGAGCAGTACTTC; CDR3 protein: CASSMRQQQTYEQYF
D gene: .; J gene: TRBJ1-2; clone size: .; V gene: TRBV21-1; CDR3 DNA: TGTGCCAGCAGCCTAAGGACAGTTTTTGGGGACTATGGCTACACCTTC; CDR3 protein: CASSLRTVFGDYGYTF
D gene: .; J gene: TRBJ2-7; clone size: .; V gene: TRBV20-1; CDR3 DNA: TGCAGTGCTAGAGGGCAGTACGAGCAGTACTTC; CDR3 protein: CSARGQYEQYF
D gene: .; J gene: TRBJ1-3; clone size: once; V gene: TRBV2; CDR3 DNA: TGTGCCAGCAGTGTAAGGACCATATATTTT; CDR3 protein: CASSVRTIYF
D gene: .; J gene: TRBJ1-1; clone size: .; V gene: TRBV5-4; CDR3 DNA: TGTGCCACCTGGGCAGGTGGTGAAGCTTTCTTT; CDR3 protein: CATWAGGEAFF
D gene: .; J gene: TRBJ2-4; clone size: .; V gene: TRBV18; CDR3 DNA: TGTGCCAGCTCACCACGTTCCGGTACAGGGGGAGGGGCCAAAAACATTCAGTACTTC; CDR3 protein: CASSPRSGTGGGAKNIQYF
D gene: .; J gene: TRBJ2-5; clone size: .; V gene: TRBV27; CDR3 DNA: TGTGCCAGCGGCCGCGGGCCCCAAGAGACCCAGTACTTC; CDR3 protein: CASGRGPQETQYF
D gene: .; J gene: TRBJ1-1; clone size: .; V gene: TRBV6-5; CDR3 DNA: TGTGCCAGCAGCCCGGGGCTGGCGAACACTGAAGCTTTCTTT; CDR3 protein: CASSPGLANTEAFF
D gene: .; J gene: TRBJ2-1; clone size: .; V gene: TRBV7-2; CDR3 DNA: TGTGCCAGCAGCAGGGGTCCCATTTGGGAGCAGTTCTTC; CDR3 protein: CASSRGPIWEQFF
D gene: .; J gene: TRBJ2-7; clone size: .; V gene: TRBV5-5; CDR3 DNA: TGTGCCAGCAGCTACAGGGTTGGCATCTCTCGCGAGCAGTACTTC; CDR3 protein: CASSYRVGISREQYF